Presented here are 26 T cell receptor beta chains from one specimen sequenced in a study of T cell repertoires in aging, cancer and after chemotherapy. TRB rearrangements spanning V, D and J were amplified using mixed TRB-A/B primers. TCRdb used MiXCR to reprocess the multiplex PCR reads, holding one entry per CDR3 protein. Among some 10,000 distinct CDR3 sequences listed, 35% to 50% were seen once. Peripheral blood genomic DNA, not sorted cells or RNA, was the template. Material for sequencing was blood. The source is a human donor in good health.

V is TRBV11-3 and J is TRBJ1-3, with unresolved D. V lost 6 bases and J lost 5, with 8 bases in between. The CDR3 runs 12 residues. Germline lookup yields CDR1 SGHNT and CDR2 YENEEA. CDR3 protein: CASRNLRNTIYF. CDR3 nucleotides: TGTGCCAGCAGAAACCTAAGAAACACCATATATTTT.

The chain couples TRBV20-1 to TRBJ2-5, with D possibly being TRBD2 (5 bases). Trimming took off 5 bases at V and 2 bases at J, with 6 bases between the two ends. The CDR3 is made up of 11 amino acids. The V gene's germline CDR1 is DFQATT and CDR2 SNEGSKA (reference sequence). CDR3 residues: CSARLQETQYF. DNA for the CDR3: TGCAGTGCTCGACTACAAGAGACCCAGTACTTC.

This CDR3 reads CASSLGDYGYTF. CDR3 sequence (DNA): TGCGCCAGCAGCTTGGGAGACTATGGCTACACCTTC. V gene TRBV5-1 combines with J gene TRBJ1-2; D uncertain. V lost 0 bases to trimming and J lost 3 bases, with 3 bases between them. Per the germline V gene, CDR1 is SGHRS and CDR2 is YFSETQ. The CDR3 has 12 residues. Supplemented by reference TRBV5-1 and TRBJ1-2, the full variable domain reads KAGVTQTPRYLIKTRGQQVTLSCSPISGHRSVSWYQQTPGQGLQFLFEYFSETQRNKGNFPGRFSGRQFSNSRSEMNVSTLELGDSALYLCASSLGDYGYTFGSGTRLTVV.

This clonotype was detected a few times. This chain uses TRBV11-3 with TRBJ2-5; D is perhaps TRBD1 (7 bases). Germline V gene lookup returns CDR1 SGHNT and CDR2 YENEEA. This CDR3 region has 16 residues. V lost 0 bases and J lost 3, with 14 bases in between. CDR3 residues: CASSLDRRGREETQYF. For the CDR3, the DNA is TGTGCCAGCAGCTTAGATCGGAGGGGGCGTGAAGAGACCCAGTACTTC.

This clonotype was counted only a few times. The chain employs TRBV13 and TRBJ1-2; no firm D call. There are 13 residues in the CDR3. Germline V lookup: CDR1 PRHDT, CDR2 FYEKMQ (reference sequence). Trimming took off 4 bases at V and 8 bases at J, with 14 bases between the two ends. The CDR3 protein is CASSSSYARGYTF. DNA of the CDR3: TGTGCCAGCAGCTCGAGCTATGCTAGAGGCTACACCTTC.

The rearrangement links TRBV15 to TRBJ1-2; unclear D gene. CDR1 is LNHNV, CDR2 YYDKDF, per germline (reference sequence). Trimming cost V 0 bases and J 4 bases, with 6 bases left between them. The CDR3 length is 13 residues. The CDR3 region is CATSRDRAYGYTF. CDR3 coding DNA: TGTGCCACCAGCAGAGATCGAGCCTATGGCTACACCTTC.

CDR3 sequence: CASRILDEAFF. CDR3 bases: TGTGCCAGCAGAATCTTGGATGAAGCTTTCTTT. The chain carries TRBV6-6 and TRBJ1-1; D is uncertain. CDR3 length: 11 residues. CDR1 and CDR2 (germline): MNHNY, SVGAGI (reference sequence). The germline V and J ends were trimmed by 6 bases and 7 bases, with 9 bases remaining between them.

J is TRBJ2-5 and V is TRBV5-4; no clear D. V lost 3 bases, J lost 5 bases, and 8 bases lay in between. Germline V CDR1 and CDR2: SGHNT, YYREEE (reference sequence). CDR3 length: 12 residues. CDR3 sequence (DNA): TGTGCCAGCAGCTCTCCTGGGGAGACCCAGTACTTC. Its translation: CASSSPGETQYF.

V usage is TRBV19 and J usage is TRBJ2-7; TRBD2 is a possible D gene (6 bases). CDR1 and CDR2 (germline): LNHDA, SQIVND (reference sequence). The CDR3 extends over 14 amino acids. V was cut by 5 bases and J by 4 bases, with 15 bases left in between. The CDR3 DNA follows: TGTGCCAGTAGTCTGTCTATCGGGAGTTACGAGCAGTACTTC. Translating it yields CASSLSIGSYEQYF.

This clonotype was seen a few times. The V gene is TRBV6-5, the J gene TRBJ1-4; D gene uncertain. The CDR3 sequence is 16 residues long. Germline V gene lookup returns CDR1 MNHEY and CDR2 SVGAGI. The germline V and J ends were trimmed by 0 bases and 4 bases, with 12 bases remaining between them. CDR3 amino acids: CASSYSEGSINEKLFF. DNA of the CDR3: TGTGCCAGCAGTTACTCGGAGGGTTCTATTAATGAAAAACTGTTTTTT.

As to this clonotype: The junction departs from the called germline gene at one end, perhaps through a read error. The chain employs TRBV13 and TRBJ2-2; D is ambiguous. The CDR3 has 11 residues. Germline CDR1 is PRHDT and CDR2 is FYEKMQ (reference sequence). CDR3 protein: CATSNTGELFF. The CDR3 nucleotides read TGCGCCACCTCGAACACCGGGGAGCTGTTTTTT.

The chain couples TRBV19 to TRBJ1-5, with D possibly being TRBD1 (5 bases). V was shortened by 6 bases and J by 2 bases, with 8 bases between the two germline ends. CDR3 size: 13 residues. The germline V gene encodes CDR1 LNHDA and CDR2 SQIVND (reference sequence). The CDR3 loop reads CASSRGGNQPQHF. In nucleotides, the CDR3 is TGTGCCAGTAGCCGGGGGGGCAATCAGCCCCAGCATTTT.

The chain links TRBV6-2 or TRBV6-3 to TRBJ2-3; D possibly corresponds to TRBD2 (5 bases). This CDR3 contains 13 residues. The germline V and J ends were trimmed by 5 bases and 8 bases, with 14 bases remaining between them. Germline CDR1 and CDR2: MNHEY and SVGEGT. Written as DNA, the CDR3 is TGTGCCAGCAGTCTGGACTTGGGAGCTACGCAGTATTTT. The encoded protein is CASSLDLGATQYF.

The table lists this clonotype with a few counts. The genes are TRBV19 and TRBJ2-3; 7 bases line up with TRBD2. V trimming: 10 bases; J trimming: 4 bases; junction bases outside the gene matches: 14. Germline CDR1 reads LNHDA; CDR2 reads SQIVND (reference sequence). The length of the CDR3 is 15 residues. The CDR3 coding sequence is TGTGCCACCACATCCAGGGCGGGGGTCCCAGATACGCAGTATTTT. Protein: CATTSRAGVPDTQYF.

By its share, this clonotype is medium-sized. The chain links TRBV29-1 to TRBJ2-1, with TRBD1 identical over 10 bases. With 5 bases clipped from V and 8 bases from J, the junction kept 9 bases outside the gene matches. Germline V CDR1 and CDR2: SQVTM, ANQGSEA. The CDR3 runs 14 residues. The CDR3 DNA reads as TGCAGCGTTCCTAGTCGCGGACAGGGGGATGAGCAGTTCTTC. Translation gives CSVPSRGQGDEQFF.

The rearrangement uses TRBV29-1 and TRBJ2-5; D unclear. Per germline, CDR1 SQVTM and CDR2 ANQGSEA. The CDR3 is 12 residues long. V was cut by 7 bases and J by 4 bases, with 13 bases left in between. The CDR3: CSARKGTETQYF. CDR3 in DNA: TGCAGCGCCCGGAAGGGTACAGAGACCCAGTACTTC.

The chain carries TRBV5-4 and TRBJ1-1, with no clear D. The CDR3 has 13 residues. Trimming removed 4 bases from V and 1 base from J, with 8 bases in between. Germline loops: CDR1 SGHNT, CDR2 YYREEE (reference sequence). The CDR3 DNA sequence: TGTGCCAGCAGCACCAGACAGAACACTGAAGCTTTCTTT. Its protein is CASSTRQNTEAFF. The whole variable domain, filled in from reference TRBV5-4 and TRBJ1-1, reads ETGVTQSPTHLIKTRGQQVTLRCSSQSGHNTVSWYQQALGQGPQFIFQYYREEENGRGNFPPRFSGLQFPNYSSELNVNALELDDSALYLCASSTRQNTEAFFGQGTRLTVV.

The chain joins TRBV18 to TRBJ2-7; TRBD2 is a possible D gene (5 bases). CDR1 and CDR2 from the germline V gene are KGHSH and LQKENI. The CDR3 runs 16 residues. Trimming pared 2 bases from V and 0 bases from J, leaving 14 bases between. For the CDR3, the DNA is TGTGCCAGCTCACCATCAACCCAGCGGAACTCCTACGAGCAGTACTTC. Protein product: CASSPSTQRNSYEQYF.

The chain carries TRBV15 and TRBJ1-1; D unresolved. Trimming left V 0 bases short and J 1 base short, with 6 bases between. The length of the CDR3 is 14 residues. Germline V gene data show CDR1 as LNHNV and CDR2 as YYDKDF (reference sequence). CDR3 sequence (DNA): TGTGCCACCAGCAGAGATATAGGGAACACTGAAGCTTTCTTT. It is translated as CATSRDIGNTEAFF.

With respect to this clonotype: This may stem from a read error, because a much larger clone lies one nucleotide away. The chain is built from TRBV29-1 and TRBJ2-6, with a possible D match to TRBD1 (5 bases). This CDR3 contains 16 residues. Germline values: CDR1 SQVTM, CDR2 ANQGSEA. The V and J ends lost 6 bases and 3 bases respectively, with 18 bases between them. The CDR3 DNA follows: TGCAGCGTACCCACCGGGCCAGGGAATGGGGCCAACGTCCTGACTTTC. Translating it yields CSVPTGPGNGANVLTF. Full variable domain (remainder filled in from reference TRBV29-1 and TRBJ2-6): SAVISQKPSRDICQRGTSLTIQCQVDSQVTMMFWYRQQPGQSLTLIATANQGSEATYESGFVIDKFPISRPNLTFSTLTVSNMSPEDSSIYLCSVPTGPGNGANVLTFGAGSRLTVL.

This clonotype was seen a handful of times. The chain links TRBV7-2 to TRBJ1-5; D is ambiguous. Germline CDR1 reads SGHTA; CDR2 reads FQGNSA. There are 15 residues in the CDR3. Trimming shortened V by 3 bases and J by 6 bases, and 15 bases separated the two germline ends. DNA of the CDR3: TGTGCCAGCAGCTTCGTATCGGGTATTGGTCAGCCCCAGCATTTT. It codes for CASSFVSGIGQPQHF.

This clonotype was seen more than once but under ten times. The rearrangement links TRBV15 to TRBJ1-4, with D unclear. Germline CDR1 is LNHNV and CDR2 is YYDKDF (reference sequence). The V end lost 1 base, the J end lost 8 bases, and 11 bases lay between the germline ends. The CDR3 spans 14 residues. The CDR3 spells CATSRAGKNEKLFF. The CDR3 DNA follows: TGTGCCACCAGCAGAGCTGGGAAAAACGAAAAACTGTTTTTT.

This clonotype was observed a few times. The V gene is TRBV6-5, the J gene TRBJ1-2, with TRBD1 identical over 9 bases. The CDR3 extends over 13 amino acids. Trimming at V came to 6 bases and at J to 4 bases, leaving 3 bases not matched to a gene. Germline CDR1 MNHEY, CDR2 SVGAGI. The CDR3 DNA follows: TGTGCCAGCAGGAACAGGGGGCCCTATGGCTACACCTTC. Its translation: CASRNRGPYGYTF.

In nucleotides, the CDR3 is TGTGCCAGCAGCTTAAAGGGCATTGGGCAAGAGACCCAGTACTTC. Amino acids: CASSLKGIGQETQYF. This rearrangement joins TRBV13 to TRBJ2-5; D remains unclear. Per germline, CDR1 PRHDT and CDR2 FYEKMQ (reference sequence). The CDR3 runs to 15 residues. Trimming removed 2 bases at V and 2 bases at J, with 12 bases between.

This chain connects TRBV6-1 to TRBJ1-5; D perhaps matches TRBD1 (6 bases). V was shortened by 5 bases and J by 0 bases, with 11 bases between the two germline ends. The CDR3 is made up of 15 amino acids. Germline CDR1 MNHNS, CDR2 SASEGT. The CDR3 sequence: CASSPGTYSNQPQHF. CDR3 bases: TGTGCCAGCAGTCCCGGGACATATAGCAATCAGCCCCAGCATTTT.

In this sample, this clonotype turned up a few times. V usage is TRBV19 and J usage is TRBJ1-2; D remains unclear. Germline values: CDR1 LNHDA, CDR2 SQIVND (reference sequence). The CDR3 has 13 amino acids. The V and J ends lost 5 bases and 1 base respectively, with 8 bases between them. CDR3 region: CASSSGLNYGYTF. CDR3 DNA: TGTGCCAGTAGTTCCGGACTTAACTATGGCTACACCTTC.